What follows are 4 T cell receptor beta chains derived from one specimen sequenced in a study of blood T cell repertoires in COVID-19 (dated by TCRdb to the early 2020s). Receptors were amplified or captured by the immunoSEQ multiplex PCR assay. Held by TCRdb, this immuneACCESS table contains in-frame sequences only and omits some clones. Under half of the omission traces to an unresolved V gene where checked; the cause of the rest is unknown. Counted in this sample were 250,000 to 350,000 clones; approximately 87% of them appeared once. The ten top clones hold about 8% of the sample. The sample taken for sequencing was peripheral blood. The receptors here all came from a woman in her forties or fifties who had recovered from COVID-19.

The chain has TRBV19 and TRBJ1-1; 9 bases match TRBD1. The CDR3 runs 16 residues. CDR1 is LNHDA and CDR2 is SQIVND in the germline V gene (reference sequence). The V segment lost 1 base and the J segment 6 bases; nucleotides outside the gene matches: 9. The CDR3 loop reads CASSIGTGTGSAEAFF. The CDR3 DNA sequence: TGTGCCAGTAGTATAGGCACCGGGACAGGGTCAGCTGAAGCTTTCTTT. Together with reference TRBV19 and TRBJ1-1, the CDR3 gives the full variable domain: DGGITQSPKYLFRKEGQNVTLSCEQNLNHDAMYWYRQDPGQGLRLIYYSQIVNDFQKGDIAEGYSVSREKKESFPLTVTSAQKNPTAFYLCASSIGTGTGSAEAFFGQGTRLTVV.

The J gene is TRBJ2-5, the V gene TRBV9, with 7 bases identical to TRBD1. Germline V lookup: CDR1 SGDLS, CDR2 YYNGEE. V lost 0 bases, J lost 4 bases, and 9 bases stayed unmatched. The CDR3 consists of 16 residues. The CDR3 loop is CASSVVGGGISETQYF. As DNA, the CDR3 is TGTGCCAGCAGCGTAGTAGGGGGCGGAATCTCAGAGACCCAGTACTTC.

V is TRBV24-1 and J is TRBJ1-2; D is possibly TRBD1 (5 bases). Trimming shortened V by 9 bases and J by 3 bases, and 13 bases separated the two germline ends. The V gene's germline CDR1 is KGHDR and CDR2 SFDVKD. This CDR3 comprises 13 residues. The CDR3 loop is CATGGGADYGYTF. Here the CDR3 DNA reads TGTGCCACCGGGGGAGGGGCAGACTATGGCTACACCTTC.

This chain connects TRBV5-1 to TRBJ2-5; 7 bases align to TRBD1. The CDR3 loop spans 15 amino acids. The V gene end was trimmed by 4 bases and the J gene end by 2 bases; junction bases not matched to a gene: 8. CDR1 SGHRS and CDR2 YFSETQ come from the germline V gene. Written as DNA, the CDR3 is TGCGCCAGCAGCGCGTCGCAGGGGGAGCAAGAGACCCAGTACTTC. The encoded protein is CASSASQGEQETQYF.